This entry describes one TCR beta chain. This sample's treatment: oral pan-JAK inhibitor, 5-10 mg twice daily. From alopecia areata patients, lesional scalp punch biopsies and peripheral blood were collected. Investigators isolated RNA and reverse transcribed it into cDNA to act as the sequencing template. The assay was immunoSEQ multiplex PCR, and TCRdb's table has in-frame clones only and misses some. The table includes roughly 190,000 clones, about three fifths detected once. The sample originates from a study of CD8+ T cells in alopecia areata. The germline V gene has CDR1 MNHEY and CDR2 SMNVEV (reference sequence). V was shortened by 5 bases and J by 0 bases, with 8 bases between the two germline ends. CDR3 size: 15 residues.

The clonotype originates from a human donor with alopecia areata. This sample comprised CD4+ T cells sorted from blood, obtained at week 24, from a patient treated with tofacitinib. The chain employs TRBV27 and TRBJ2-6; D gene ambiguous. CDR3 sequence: CASSQKSSGANVLTF. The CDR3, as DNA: TGTGCCAGCAGTCAGAAAAGCTCTGGGGCCAACGTCCTGACTTTC. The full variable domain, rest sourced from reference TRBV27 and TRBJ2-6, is EAQVTQNPRYLITVTGKKLTVTCSQNMNHEYMSWYRQDPGLGLRQIYYSMNVEVTDKGDVPEGYKVSRKEKRNFPLILESPSPNQTSLYFCASSQKSSGANVLTFGAGSRLTVL.